Listed below are T cell receptor beta chains from one sample, sequenced in a study of blood T cells in healthy people across ages. TCRdb re-derived calls from the 5' RACE reads in MiXCR, one entry per CDR3 protein. The sample carries about 810,000 distinct CDR3 sequences, about 36% recorded once. The sequenced material came from blood. The receptor set was obtained from a man younger than 35 in good health. The CDR3 runs from the conserved cysteine through the conserved F or W. The order of the fields is clone size, V gene, D gene, J gene, CDR3 protein, CDR3 DNA. A D gene is named only where the DNA matches it firmly. Some rows have no size entry. The others give once, few or many, or a class for an expanded clone.

clone_size: .
v_call: TRBV2
d_call: TRBD2
j_call: TRBJ2-7
cdr3_aa: CASSAGLVYEQYF
cdr3_nt: TGTGCCAGCAGTGCCGGACTAGTCTACGAGCAGTACTTC

clone_size: few
v_call: TRBV10-3
d_call: TRBD1
j_call: TRBJ2-7
cdr3_aa: CAISDRDRGNEQYF
cdr3_nt: TGTGCCATCAGTGACCGGGACAGGGGTAACGAGCAGTACTTC

clone_size: .
v_call: TRBV6-2/TRBV6-3
d_call: .
j_call: TRBJ1-1
cdr3_aa: CASSYLAIPNTEAFF
cdr3_nt: TGTGCCAGCAGTTACCTGGCCATCCCGAACACTGAAGCTTTCTTT

clone_size: many
v_call: TRBV2
d_call: .
j_call: TRBJ2-6
cdr3_aa: CASIPGSGANVLTF
cdr3_nt: TGTGCCAGCATACCAGGCTCTGGGGCCAACGTCCTGACTTTC

clone_size: few
v_call: TRBV12-3/TRBV12-4
d_call: TRBD1
j_call: TRBJ1-2
cdr3_aa: CASTDGTGYGYTF
cdr3_nt: TGTGCCAGCACCGACGGGACAGGGTACGGCTACACCTTC

clone_size: few
v_call: TRBV24-1
d_call: .
j_call: TRBJ2-3
cdr3_aa: CATRGPPGTDTQYF
cdr3_nt: TGTGCCACCAGAGGGCCCCCCGGGACAGATACGCAGTATTTT

clone_size: few
v_call: TRBV4-1
d_call: .
j_call: TRBJ1-4
cdr3_aa: CASSLQPATNEKLFF
cdr3_nt: TGCGCCAGCAGCCTACAACCTGCAACTAATGAAAAACTGTTTTTT

clone_size: many
v_call: TRBV18
d_call: TRBD2
j_call: TRBJ2-3
cdr3_aa: CASSPGLADTDTQYF
cdr3_nt: TGTGCCAGCTCACCAGGGCTAGCGGATACAGATACGCAGTATTTT

clone_size: many
v_call: TRBV12-3/TRBV12-4
d_call: .
j_call: TRBJ1-2
cdr3_aa: CASSNTNYGYTF
cdr3_nt: TGTGCCAGCTCCAACACTAACTATGGCTACACCTTC

clone_size: .
v_call: TRBV4-1
d_call: .
j_call: TRBJ1-4
cdr3_aa: CASSQNQGHEKLFF
cdr3_nt: TGCGCCAGCAGCCAAAACCAGGGGCATGAAAAACTGTTTTTT

clone_size: .
v_call: TRBV11-2
d_call: .
j_call: TRBJ1-4
cdr3_aa: CASSPGRGTNEKLFF
cdr3_nt: TGTGCCAGCAGCCCCGGACGTGGTACTAATGAAAAACTGTTTTTT

clone_size: .
v_call: TRBV7-6
d_call: .
j_call: TRBJ2-1
cdr3_aa: CASSAEASYNEQFF
cdr3_nt: TGTGCCAGCAGCGCTGAAGCTTCCTACAATGAGCAGTTCTTC

clone_size: .
v_call: TRBV6-5
d_call: TRBD1
j_call: TRBJ1-2
cdr3_aa: CASSTDRASGYTF
cdr3_nt: TGTGCCAGCAGTACCGACAGGGCGTCTGGCTACACCTTC

clone_size: few
v_call: TRBV2
d_call: .
j_call: TRBJ1-5
cdr3_aa: CASSDKGIRNQPQHF
cdr3_nt: TGTGCCAGCAGTGATAAGGGTATTCGTAATCAGCCCCAGCATTTT

clone_size: many
v_call: TRBV6-4
d_call: .
j_call: TRBJ1-2
cdr3_aa: CASRHRDANYGYTF
cdr3_nt: TGTGCCAGCAGACACAGGGATGCTAACTATGGCTACACCTTC

clone_size: .
v_call: TRBV9
d_call: .
j_call: TRBJ1-1
cdr3_aa: CASSTLTEEYTEAFF
cdr3_nt: TGTGCCAGCAGCACTCTGACGGAGGAATACACTGAAGCTTTCTTT

clone_size: .
v_call: TRBV7-2
d_call: .
j_call: TRBJ2-7
cdr3_aa: CASSSPGTATYEQYF
cdr3_nt: TGTGCCAGCAGCTCGCCCGGGACGGCAACCTACGAGCAGTACTTC

clone_size: .
v_call: TRBV7-7
d_call: TRBD1
j_call: TRBJ2-5
cdr3_aa: CASSSPGQGRETQYF
cdr3_nt: TGTGCTAGCAGCTCCCCAGGACAGGGGAGGGAGACCCAGTACTTC

clone_size: many
v_call: TRBV4-1
d_call: TRBD2
j_call: TRBJ2-3
cdr3_aa: CASSQDLASGGPRTLTDTQYF
cdr3_nt: TGCGCCAGCAGCCAAGATCTGGCTAGCGGGGGACCCCGGACACTCACAGATACGCAGTATTTT

clone_size: many
v_call: TRBV5-1
d_call: .
j_call: TRBJ2-7
cdr3_aa: CASSLDQGNYEQYF
cdr3_nt: TGCGCCAGCAGCTTGGACCAGGGGAACTACGAGCAGTACTTC

clone_size: few
v_call: TRBV2
d_call: .
j_call: TRBJ2-7
cdr3_aa: CASSAKNEQYF
cdr3_nt: TGTGCCAGCAGTGCGAAAAACGAGCAGTACTTC

clone_size: .
v_call: TRBV12-3/TRBV12-4
d_call: .
j_call: TRBJ1-2
cdr3_aa: CASSWTEDYGYTF
cdr3_nt: TGTGCCAGCAGCTGGACGGAAGACTATGGCTACACCTTC

clone_size: .
v_call: TRBV9
d_call: .
j_call: TRBJ1-5
cdr3_aa: CASSADSAQPQHF
cdr3_nt: TGTGCCAGCAGCGCGGACAGCGCTCAGCCCCAGCATTTT

clone_size: .
v_call: TRBV20-1
d_call: .
j_call: TRBJ1-2
cdr3_aa: CSASFSAGVPYGYTF
cdr3_nt: TGCAGTGCTAGCTTCTCCGCGGGAGTGCCCTATGGCTACACCTTC

clone_size: few
v_call: TRBV7-9
d_call: .
j_call: TRBJ1-2
cdr3_aa: CASSTSRTDHANYGYTF
cdr3_nt: TGTGCCAGCAGCACGTCTAGGACAGACCACGCTAACTATGGCTACACCTTC

clone_size: .
v_call: TRBV7-9
d_call: TRBD1
j_call: TRBJ2-7
cdr3_aa: CASSWTGQGSYEQYF
cdr3_nt: TGTGCCAGCAGCTGGACGGGACAGGGGTCCTACGAGCAGTACTTC

clone_size: .
v_call: TRBV7-2
d_call: TRBD2
j_call: TRBJ2-3
cdr3_aa: CASSLGSSGGALDTQYF
cdr3_nt: TGTGCCAGCAGCTTAGGTAGTAGCGGGGGGGCCTTAGATACGCAGTATTTT

clone_size: few
v_call: TRBV5-1
d_call: .
j_call: TRBJ2-5
cdr3_aa: CAVRRAGEETQYF
cdr3_nt: TGCGCCGTCCGACGGGCAGGGGAGGAGACCCAGTACTTC

clone_size: .
v_call: TRBV10-3
d_call: .
j_call: TRBJ1-4
cdr3_aa: CAIGRDINEKLFF
cdr3_nt: TGTGCCATCGGCCGGGACATTAATGAAAAACTGTTTTTT

clone_size: few
v_call: TRBV30
d_call: .
j_call: TRBJ2-5
cdr3_aa: CAWSVSGAGETQYF
cdr3_nt: TGTGCCTGGAGTGTATCGGGGGCCGGAGAGACCCAGTACTTC

clone_size: few
v_call: TRBV20-1
d_call: .
j_call: TRBJ2-1
cdr3_aa: CSASPRNEGEQFF
cdr3_nt: TGCAGTGCTAGCCCCAGGAATGAGGGTGAGCAGTTCTTC

clone_size: .
v_call: TRBV12-3/TRBV12-4
d_call: .
j_call: TRBJ2-3
cdr3_aa: CASRFRSRTARDTQYF
cdr3_nt: TGTGCCAGCAGGTTTAGGTCGAGGACTGCCAGGGATACGCAGTATTTT

clone_size: .
v_call: TRBV7-2
d_call: .
j_call: TRBJ2-5
cdr3_aa: CASTPSGEETQYF
cdr3_nt: TGTGCCAGCACCCCTTCGGGAGAGGAGACCCAGTACTTC

clone_size: .
v_call: TRBV7-2
d_call: TRBD1
j_call: TRBJ1-5
cdr3_aa: CASSPRTGANQPQHF
cdr3_nt: TGTGCCAGCAGCCCACGGACAGGGGCAAATCAGCCCCAGCATTTT

clone_size: many
v_call: TRBV12-3/TRBV12-4
d_call: .
j_call: TRBJ2-5
cdr3_aa: CASSTTGYQETQYF
cdr3_nt: TGTGCCAGCAGCACGACCGGGTACCAAGAGACCCAGTACTTC

clone_size: few
v_call: TRBV14
d_call: TRBD1
j_call: TRBJ1-2
cdr3_aa: CASSIPGQGLYGYTF
cdr3_nt: TGTGCCAGCAGCATTCCGGGACAGGGGCTCTATGGCTACACCTTC

clone_size: .
v_call: TRBV7-2
d_call: .
j_call: TRBJ2-5
cdr3_aa: CASSPPAGREETQYF
cdr3_nt: TGTGCCAGCAGCCCCCCTGCCGGACGGGAAGAGACCCAGTACTTC

clone_size: .
v_call: TRBV4-3
d_call: TRBD2
j_call: TRBJ2-3
cdr3_aa: CASSPPGLPDTQYF
cdr3_nt: TGCGCCAGCAGCCCCCCGGGACTACCAGATACGCAGTATTTT

clone_size: .
v_call: TRBV16
d_call: .
j_call: TRBJ2-1
cdr3_aa: CASSPSAGVWFF
cdr3_nt: TGTGCCAGCAGTCCTTCGGCTGGTGTATGGTTCTTC

clone_size: few
v_call: TRBV6-2/TRBV6-3
d_call: TRBD1
j_call: TRBJ1-2
cdr3_aa: CASSRTGETYGYTF
cdr3_nt: TGTGCCAGCAGCAGGACAGGGGAGACCTATGGCTACACCTTC

clone_size: few
v_call: TRBV20-1
d_call: .
j_call: TRBJ2-3
cdr3_aa: CSARLGTSTDTQYF
cdr3_nt: TGCAGTGCTAGACTCGGGACCTCTACAGATACGCAGTATTTT

clone_size: .
v_call: TRBV2
d_call: .
j_call: TRBJ2-7
cdr3_aa: CTSQRDTGEQYF
cdr3_nt: TGTACCAGCCAAAGGGACACGGGCGAGCAGTACTTC

clone_size: few
v_call: TRBV28
d_call: .
j_call: TRBJ2-4
cdr3_aa: CASHAGALRYGNIQYF
cdr3_nt: TGTGCCAGCCATGCAGGGGCCCTTCGATACGGAAACATTCAGTACTTC

clone_size: few
v_call: TRBV4-2
d_call: .
j_call: TRBJ1-2
cdr3_aa: CASSPSVTDYGYTF
cdr3_nt: TGTGCCAGCAGCCCGAGTGTGACGGACTATGGCTACACCTTC

clone_size: once
v_call: TRBV4-2
d_call: .
j_call: TRBJ1-2
cdr3_aa: CASSPEGQGDGGYTF
cdr3_nt: TGTGCCAGCAGCCCCGAGGGTCAAGGCGATGGTGGCTACACCTTC

clone_size: few
v_call: TRBV7-2
d_call: TRBD2
j_call: TRBJ2-3
cdr3_aa: CASSLDLAGLDTQYF
cdr3_nt: TGTGCCAGCAGCTTAGATCTAGCGGGGCTCGATACGCAGTATTTT

clone_size: few
v_call: TRBV5-1
d_call: .
j_call: TRBJ2-1
cdr3_aa: CASSPWGQSSYNEQFF
cdr3_nt: TGCGCCAGCAGCCCGTGGGGCCAGAGCTCCTACAATGAGCAGTTCTTC

clone_size: many
v_call: TRBV13
d_call: TRBD1
j_call: TRBJ2-3
cdr3_aa: CASSPGQGAGDTQYF
cdr3_nt: TGTGCCAGCAGCCCGGGACAGGGGGCTGGAGATACGCAGTATTTT